This T cell receptor beta chain comes out of a study of cytomegalovirus exposure and HLA in healthy donors. Germline V gene lookup returns CDR1 SNHLY and CDR2 FYNNEI. The CDR3 spans 17 residues. The PCR used 60 Vbeta and 13 Jbeta primers. Assay used: immunoSEQ multiplex PCR; TCRdb lists only in-frame clones, some missing. This sample carries 95,000 to 100,000 clones, roughly 9.4% of them seen once, and the ten largest clones take 5.1%. On this clone itself: At one end the junction does not follow the germline gene, possibly because of a read error.

Sequencing used PBMCs. This clonotype originated in a man in his fifties in good health and CMV-seropositive. V and J are TRBV2 and TRBJ2-7; 12 nucleotides agree with TRBD1. The CDR3 sequence: CASTAEGTGGSEYEKYF. CDR3 sequence (DNA): TGTGCCAGCACCGCGGAGGGGACAGGGGGCTCAGAATACGAGAAGTACTTT.